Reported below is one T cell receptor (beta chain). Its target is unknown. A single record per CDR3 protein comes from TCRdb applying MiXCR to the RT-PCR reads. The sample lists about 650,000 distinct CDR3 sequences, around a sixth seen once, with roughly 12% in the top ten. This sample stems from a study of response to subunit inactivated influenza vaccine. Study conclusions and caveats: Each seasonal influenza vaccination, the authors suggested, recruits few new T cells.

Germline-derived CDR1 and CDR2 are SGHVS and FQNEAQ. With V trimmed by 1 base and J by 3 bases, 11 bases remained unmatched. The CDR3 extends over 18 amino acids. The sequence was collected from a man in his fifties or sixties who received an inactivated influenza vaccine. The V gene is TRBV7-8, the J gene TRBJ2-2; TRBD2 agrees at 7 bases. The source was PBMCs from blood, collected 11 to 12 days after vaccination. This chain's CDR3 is CASSLVRASGKYTGELFF. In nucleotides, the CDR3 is TGTGCCAGCAGCTTAGTTCGGGCTAGCGGAAAGTACACCGGGGAGCTGTTTTTT.